The text below deals with one T cell receptor beta chain. The study assigned cohorts using participant-reported clinical history. The germline V gene encodes CDR1 SGHVS and CDR2 FNYEAQ. The V gene lost 3 bases and the J gene lost 4 bases, with 6 bases spanning the gap. This CDR3 is 12 amino acids long. Original handling: How many nucleated cells were present was estimated from reference gene primer amplification. TCRdb's copy holds only in-frame clones and misses some; the assay was immunoSEQ multiplex PCR. Clonal size and the V and J genes are those of that table, whereas D and trimming came from the DNA. The table lists under 200,000 clones, approximately 80% of them singletons. The data are from a study of blood T cell repertoires in COVID-19. Overall study: T cells, B-cell-depleted T cells, or PBMCs supplied cDNA or gDNA.

The sequence was obtained from a man over 45 who had recovered from COVID-19. The rearrangement joins TRBV7-6 to TRBJ2-5; D uncertain. The sequenced sample was PBMCs or T cells enriched from blood (not recorded which). CDR3 amino acids: CASSFLRETQYF. The CDR3 nucleotides are TGTGCCAGCAGCTTTCTCCGAGAGACCCAGTACTTC.